Sequencing of this TCR beta chain was carried out in a study of T cells in narcolepsy. As regards this clone: What it recognizes is unknown.

This table comes from immunoSEQ multiplex PCR, and its TCRdb copy is limited to in-frame clones, with some not included. The sample lists fewer than 35,000 clones, more than 75% occurring once. Regarding the study as a whole: Comparing one patient's CSF and blood CD4+ clonotypes highlighted HCRT- and TRIB2-specific autoreactive clonotypes.

The junction had 5 bases not matched to a gene; V was cut back by 1 base and J by 1 base. The germline V gene encodes CDR1 SGHNT and CDR2 YENEEA. The CDR3 is 16 amino acids. Sequencing was performed on CD45RA- memory CD4+ T cells from PBMCs. The chain is built from TRBV11-3 and TRBJ2-3; 7 bases are a match to TRBD1. This receptor was taken from a human donor with narcolepsy. The CDR3 bases are TGTGCCAGCAGCTTAGGTGGGACAGAGGGCACAGATACGCAGTATTTT. Translation: CASSLGGTEGTDTQYF.